Each of the 10 T cell receptor beta chains below was sequenced from the same sample in a study of T-cell memory formation after mild COVID-19. Via MiXCR, TCRdb re-called the 5' RACE reads, giving one row per CDR3 protein. The sample has just under 550,000 distinct CDR3 sequences, about a fifth seen once. The sample comprised PBMCs or a T cell subset sorted from them (not recorded which). The receptors were sampled from an adult woman who had mild COVID-19 (a few samples of this study predate the infection). Cell type and time point are not known.

The V call is TRBV6-6, the J call TRBJ2-5; TRBD1 is a possible D gene (6 bases). The CDR3 covers 13 residues. Germline V CDR1 and CDR2: MNHNY, SVGAGI (reference sequence). Deletions cut 10 bases from V and 5 bases from J, with 17 bases between. This chain's CDR3 is CATRPQGAETQYF. For the CDR3, the DNA is TGTGCCACCCGACCACAGGGCGCCGAGACCCAGTACTTC.

This clonotype was seen a handful of times. This rearrangement joins TRBV18 to TRBJ2-1; D remains unclear. This CDR3 region has 14 residues. V was shortened by 2 bases and J by 2 bases, with 7 bases between the two germline ends. Per germline, CDR1 KGHSH and CDR2 LQKENI. As DNA, the CDR3 is TGTGCCAGCTCACCAGCGGAACCCTACAATGAGCAGTTCTTC. Translation gives CASSPAEPYNEQFF.

There are a few counts of this clonotype. The chain uses TRBV6-5 and TRBJ2-7; TRBD1 agrees at 9 bases. Germline-derived CDR1 and CDR2 are MNHEY and SVGAGI. The ends lost 6 bases at V and 4 bases at J; junction bases unmatched: 4. This CDR3 is 13 amino acids long. This chain's CDR3 is CASRTGGRYEQYF. The CDR3 DNA reads as TGTGCCAGCAGGACAGGGGGGAGGTACGAGCAGTACTTC.

This clonotype was detected a few times. The gene calls are TRBV7-6 and TRBJ2-7; D is perhaps TRBD1 (7 bases). The CDR3 sequence is 14 residues long. Germline V gives CDR1 SGHVS, CDR2 FNYEAQ. Deletions cut 5 bases from V and 10 bases from J, with 21 bases between. The CDR3 nucleotides read TGTGCCAGCAGCCCTGGGACGCAGGGGGGCCCTCAGTACTTC. It codes for CASSPGTQGGPQYF.

This clonotype was picked up many times. CDR3 sequence (DNA): TGCGCCAGCAGCTTGGAATCAGTATACCAAGAGACCCAGTACTTC. Translating gives CASSLESVYQETQYF. V and J are TRBV5-1 and TRBJ2-5; D is ambiguous. Germline loops: CDR1 SGHRS, CDR2 YFSETQ. The CDR3 has 15 residues. Trimming removed 0 bases from V and 0 bases from J, with 9 bases in between.

This clonotype has just a few counts. The chain recombines TRBV12-3 or TRBV12-4 with TRBJ2-5, with D hard to call. V was trimmed by 8 bases and J by 6 bases, leaving 10 bases between them. The CDR3 has 11 amino acids. As DNA, the CDR3 is TGTGCCAGCGCAAACCCCCAGACCCAGTACTTC. Translated, it gives CASANPQTQYF.

This clonotype was seen a few times. This chain joins TRBV6-5 and TRBJ2-3; D perhaps matches TRBD2 (5 bases). Trimming cost V 0 bases and J 2 bases, with 9 bases left between them. From germline, CDR1 is MNHEY and CDR2 SVGAGI. The CDR3 sequence is 15 residues long. CDR3 in DNA: TGTGCCAGCAGTTACTCGCGAGCGGTCACAGATACGCAGTATTTT. Its translation is CASSYSRAVTDTQYF.

The V call is TRBV10-3, the J call TRBJ2-5; a possible D gene is TRBD2 (7 bases). Germline CDR1 ENHRY, CDR2 SYGVKD. V lost 0 bases to trimming and J lost 4 bases, with 24 bases between them. This CDR3 contains 19 residues. The CDR3 here is CAISESPPSSGGEAETQYF. The CDR3 DNA reads TGTGCCATCAGTGAGTCGCCCCCCTCATCGGGGGGCGAGGCAGAGACCCAGTACTTC.

In its sample, this clonotype was seen a few times. The V gene is TRBV2, the J gene TRBJ2-3; 8 nucleotides match TRBD1. The germline V gene encodes CDR1 SNHLY and CDR2 FYNNEI. The CDR3 has 13 residues. After removal of 11 bases from V and 4 bases from J, the junction contained 8 bases not matched to a gene. CDR3 amino acids: CAGKTGEADTQYF. The CDR3 coding sequence is TGTGCCGGCAAGACAGGGGAGGCAGATACGCAGTATTTT.

This clonotype was detected a few times. The chain links TRBV12-3 or TRBV12-4 to TRBJ2-4, with 8 nucleotides matching TRBD1. Trimming at V came to 6 bases and at J to 4 bases, leaving 8 bases not matched to a gene. The CDR3 extends over 15 amino acids. DNA for the CDR3: TGTGCCAGCAGGGAAGACAGGGGTCGTAAAAACATTCAGTACTTC. Amino acid sequence: CASREDRGRKNIQYF.